Listed below are T cell receptor beta chains from one sample, sequenced in a study of glioma-infiltrating T cells. In TCRdb, the multiplex PCR reads were re-called with MiXCR into one record per CDR3 protein. The sample holds about 93,000 distinct CDR3 sequences; approximately 40% are singletons and the top ten take more than 30%. The sequencing input was glioma tissue, nonneoplastic brain tissue, or PBMCs (not recorded which). These receptors originate from a human donor with low-grade glioma or glioblastoma, undergoing nonglioma brain surgery, or in good health (not recorded which). The CDR3 runs from the conserved cysteine through the conserved F or W. D genes are given only for firm matches. Rows may omit the clone size; those that give it use once, few, many or a size class.

v_gene: TRBV29-1
j_gene: TRBJ1-1
d_gene: TRBD1
abundance: many
CDR3aa: CSATRDRNTEAFF
CDR3nt: TGCAGCGCCACCCGGGACAGGAACACTGAAGCTTTCTTT

v_gene: TRBV12-3/TRBV12-4
j_gene: TRBJ1-1
d_gene: NA
abundance: NA
CDR3aa: CASSLGYMHHGEAFF
CDR3nt: TGTGCCAGCAGCTTAGGCTACATGCACCATGGGGAGGCTTTCTTT

v_gene: TRBV6-2/TRBV6-3
j_gene: TRBJ2-2
d_gene: NA
abundance: NA
CDR3aa: CASSVATASTGELFF
CDR3nt: TGTGCCAGCAGTGTGGCTACCGCAAGCACCGGGGAGCTGTTTTTT

v_gene: TRBV20-1
j_gene: TRBJ2-1
d_gene: NA
abundance: many
CDR3aa: CSARGGLVNNEQFF
CDR3nt: TGCAGTGCTAGGGGGGGGCTAGTGAACAATGAGCAGTTCTTC

v_gene: TRBV5-1
j_gene: TRBJ2-7
d_gene: NA
abundance: many
CDR3aa: CASRLAGTESYEQYF
CDR3nt: TGCGCCAGCAGGCTGGCTGGGACGGAGTCCTACGAGCAGTACTTC

v_gene: TRBV7-9
j_gene: TRBJ1-3
d_gene: NA
abundance: NA
CDR3aa: CASSLTEPEHHIF
CDR3nt: TGTGCCAGCAGCTTAACTGAACCGGAACACCATATATTT

v_gene: TRBV7-2
j_gene: TRBJ1-1
d_gene: NA
abundance: once
CDR3aa: CASSPRGGWKNTEAFF
CDR3nt: TGTGCCAGCAGCCCCCGCGGAGGGTGGAAGAACACTGAAGCTTTCTTT

v_gene: TRBV3-1
j_gene: TRBJ2-7
d_gene: TRBD2
abundance: many
CDR3aa: CASSQDVAGEYEQYF
CDR3nt: TGTGCCAGCAGCCAAGACGTAGCGGGAGAGTACGAGCAGTACTTC

v_gene: TRBV10-1
j_gene: TRBJ1-1
d_gene: NA
abundance: many
CDR3aa: CASSEAYPGGAFF
CDR3nt: TGCGCCAGCAGTGAGGCTTATCCCGGGGGGGCTTTCTTT

v_gene: TRBV2
j_gene: TRBJ2-5
d_gene: NA
abundance: many
CDR3aa: CASSDPREFQETQYF
CDR3nt: TGTGCCAGCAGTGATCCTAGAGAGTTTCAAGAGACCCAGTACTTC

v_gene: TRBV5-6
j_gene: TRBJ2-3
d_gene: NA
abundance: many
CDR3aa: CASSWGSADTQYF
CDR3nt: TGTGCCAGCAGCTGGGGGTCCGCAGATACGCAGTATTTT

v_gene: TRBV29-1
j_gene: TRBJ2-5
d_gene: TRBD1
abundance: many
CDR3aa: CSGNRGRDGETQYF
CDR3nt: TGCAGCGGTAACAGGGGGCGCGATGGAGAGACCCAGTACTTC

v_gene: TRBV6-2/TRBV6-3
j_gene: TRBJ2-1
d_gene: TRBD1
abundance: NA
CDR3aa: CASRPDRVEQFF
CDR3nt: TGTGCCAGCAGACCAGACAGGGTCGAGCAGTTCTTC

v_gene: TRBV2
j_gene: TRBJ2-6
d_gene: NA
abundance: many
CDR3aa: CASRADSSGANVLTF
CDR3nt: TGTGCCAGCAGGGCAGACAGTTCCGGGGCCAACGTCCTGACTTTC

v_gene: TRBV5-1
j_gene: TRBJ1-2
d_gene: TRBD1
abundance: NA
CDR3aa: CASMTGAGFSNYGYTF
CDR3nt: TGCGCCAGTATGACAGGGGCCGGCTTTTCTAACTATGGCTACACCTTC

v_gene: TRBV27
j_gene: TRBJ2-6
d_gene: NA
abundance: many
CDR3aa: CASSFAGANVLTF
CDR3nt: TGTGCCAGCAGTTTCGCTGGGGCCAACGTCCTGACTTTC

v_gene: TRBV25-1
j_gene: TRBJ2-3
d_gene: NA
abundance: NA
CDR3aa: CASRENDGNPDTQYF
CDR3nt: TGTGCCAGCAGGGAGAACGATGGTAATCCAGATACGCAGTATTTT

v_gene: TRBV24-1
j_gene: TRBJ2-1
d_gene: NA
abundance: few
CDR3aa: CATSDLPGRSLNEQFF
CDR3nt: TGTGCCACCAGTGATTTGCCGGGGAGGTCCCTCAATGAGCAGTTCTTC

v_gene: TRBV5-1
j_gene: TRBJ2-3
d_gene: NA
abundance: many
CDR3aa: CASSLGHRTDTQYF
CDR3nt: TGCGCCAGCAGCTTAGGACACCGCACAGATACGCAGTATTTT

v_gene: TRBV15
j_gene: TRBJ1-2
d_gene: TRBD1
abundance: few
CDR3aa: CATSIPGTGGYGYTF
CDR3nt: TGTGCCACCAGCATTCCCGGGACAGGGGGATATGGCTACACCTTC

v_gene: TRBV29-1
j_gene: TRBJ1-1
d_gene: NA
abundance: many
CDR3aa: CSVARHENTEAFF
CDR3nt: TGCAGCGTTGCCCGACATGAGAACACTGAAGCTTTCTTT

v_gene: TRBV5-1
j_gene: TRBJ2-1
d_gene: NA
abundance: many
CDR3aa: CASSLAGESYNEQFF
CDR3nt: TGCGCCAGCAGCTTGGCCGGGGAATCCTACAATGAGCAGTTCTTC

v_gene: TRBV6-6
j_gene: TRBJ2-7
d_gene: NA
abundance: many
CDR3aa: CASSYAHRESEQYF
CDR3nt: TGTGCCAGCAGTTACGCCCACAGAGAATCCGAGCAGTACTTC

v_gene: TRBV5-4
j_gene: TRBJ2-5
d_gene: TRBD2
abundance: few
CDR3aa: CASSSGSGVSAGETQYF
CDR3nt: TGTGCCAGCAGTTCGGGTAGCGGGGTTTCGGCAGGGGAGACCCAGTACTTC

v_gene: TRBV15
j_gene: TRBJ1-1
d_gene: NA
abundance: many
CDR3aa: CATESRDPPFHTEAFF
CDR3nt: TGTGCCACCGAAAGCAGGGACCCTCCGTTCCACACTGAAGCTTTCTTT

v_gene: TRBV10-3
j_gene: TRBJ2-7
d_gene: NA
abundance: NA
CDR3aa: CASRLTTGPIEQCF
CDR3nt: TGTGCCAGCAGGCTCACAACAGGGCCTATCGAGCAGTGCTTC

v_gene: TRBV10-1
j_gene: TRBJ2-1
d_gene: TRBD2
abundance: NA
CDR3aa: CASSELSILAGADNEQFF
CDR3nt: TGCGCCAGCAGTGAGTTGAGTATCCTAGCGGGAGCTGACAATGAGCAGTTCTTC

v_gene: TRBV6-1
j_gene: TRBJ1-5
d_gene: NA
abundance: many
CDR3aa: CASSSNRVGVYQPQHF
CDR3nt: TGTGCCAGCAGTTCCAACAGGGTAGGGGTCTACCAGCCCCAGCATTTT

v_gene: TRBV6-2/TRBV6-3
j_gene: TRBJ2-1
d_gene: TRBD2
abundance: NA
CDR3aa: CASAGSGGFYEQFF
CDR3nt: TGTGCCAGCGCAGGTAGCGGGGGCTTTTACGAGCAGTTCTTC

v_gene: TRBV7-3
j_gene: TRBJ2-1
d_gene: NA
abundance: many
CDR3aa: CASSPGSGGYNEQFF
CDR3nt: TGTGCCAGCAGCCCCGGGAGTGGGGGTTACAATGAGCAGTTCTTC

v_gene: TRBV24-1
j_gene: TRBJ2-1
d_gene: NA
abundance: many
CDR3aa: CATSGSSYNEQFF
CDR3nt: TGTGCCACCAGTGGATCTTCCTACAATGAGCAGTTCTTC

v_gene: TRBV4-1
j_gene: TRBJ2-1
d_gene: NA
abundance: once
CDR3aa: CASSQDGVWGVGPYNEQFF
CDR3nt: TGCGCCAGCAGCCAAGATGGGGTATGGGGCGTAGGACCTTACAATGAGCAGTTCTTC

v_gene: TRBV12-3/TRBV12-4
j_gene: TRBJ2-3
d_gene: NA
abundance: many
CDR3aa: CASSSWGSTDTQYF
CDR3nt: TGTGCCAGCAGTTCCTGGGGCAGCACAGATACGCAGTATTTT

v_gene: TRBV7-2
j_gene: TRBJ2-7
d_gene: NA
abundance: many
CDR3aa: CASSLVGLRYEQYF
CDR3nt: TGTGCCAGCAGCTTAGTGGGGTTGCGCTACGAGCAGTACTTC

v_gene: TRBV20-1
j_gene: TRBJ1-3
d_gene: NA
abundance: once
CDR3aa: CSARSWRRNTVYF
CDR3nt: TGCAGTGCTAGAAGCTGGAGAAGGAACACCGTATATTTT

v_gene: TRBV3-1
j_gene: TRBJ2-3
d_gene: NA
abundance: many
CDR3aa: CASSQRILGDRTNF
CDR3nt: TGTGCCAGCAGCCAACGTATTTTAGGGGATCGTACGAATTTT

v_gene: TRBV14
j_gene: TRBJ1-2
d_gene: NA
abundance: many
CDR3aa: CASSQEGWTEKGYTF
CDR3nt: TGTGCCAGCAGCCAAGAAGGTTGGACAGAGAAAGGCTACACCTTC

v_gene: TRBV25-1
j_gene: TRBJ2-1
d_gene: TRBD2
abundance: NA
CDR3aa: CASSARGTSGRALRDTQFF
CDR3nt: TGTGCCAGCAGTGCCCGGGGGACTAGCGGGAGGGCCTTACGAGATACGCAGTTCTTC

v_gene: TRBV12-3/TRBV12-4
j_gene: TRBJ1-1
d_gene: NA
abundance: many
CDR3aa: CASSPAQGNRRNTEAFF
CDR3nt: TGTGCCAGCAGTCCCGCTCAGGGAAATCGTAGGAACACTGAAGCTTTCTTT

v_gene: TRBV29-1
j_gene: TRBJ1-1
d_gene: NA
abundance: many
CDR3aa: CSVEGAWRGVNTEAFF
CDR3nt: TGCAGCGTTGAAGGTGCGTGGAGGGGGGTGAACACTGAAGCTTTCTTT

v_gene: TRBV7-9
j_gene: TRBJ2-1
d_gene: NA
abundance: NA
CDR3aa: CASSPIQGSYEQFF
CDR3nt: TGTGCCAGCAGCCCCATCCAGGGCTCCTATGAGCAGTTCTTC

v_gene: TRBV27
j_gene: TRBJ1-1
d_gene: NA
abundance: once
CDR3aa: CASSGKAGSTETYF
CDR3nt: TGTGCCAGCAGTGGGAAGGCTGGAAGCACTGAAACTTACTTT

v_gene: TRBV5-4
j_gene: TRBJ2-3
d_gene: TRBD1
abundance: many
CDR3aa: CASSPGTGLDTQYF
CDR3nt: TGTGCCAGCAGCCCGGGGACAGGGCTAGATACGCAGTATTTT